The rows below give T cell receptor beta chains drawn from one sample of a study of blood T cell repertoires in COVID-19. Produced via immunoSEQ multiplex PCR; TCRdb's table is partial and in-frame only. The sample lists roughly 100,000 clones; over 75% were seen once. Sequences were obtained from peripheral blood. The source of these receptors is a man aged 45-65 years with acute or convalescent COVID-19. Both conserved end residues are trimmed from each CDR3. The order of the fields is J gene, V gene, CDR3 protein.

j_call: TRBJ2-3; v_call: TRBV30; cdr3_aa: AWIRQSTDTQY
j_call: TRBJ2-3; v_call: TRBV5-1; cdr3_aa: ASSSGHSTDTQY
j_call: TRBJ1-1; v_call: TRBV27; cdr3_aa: ASSLRQGYAEAF
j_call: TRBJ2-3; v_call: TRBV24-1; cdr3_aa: ATSASLATDTQY
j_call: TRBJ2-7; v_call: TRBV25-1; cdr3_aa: ASSEYRSSVDEQY
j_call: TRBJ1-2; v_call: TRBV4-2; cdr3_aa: ASSQGIALTYGYT
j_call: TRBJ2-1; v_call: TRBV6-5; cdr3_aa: ASSYSWSGDEQF
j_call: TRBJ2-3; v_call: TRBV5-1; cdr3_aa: ASRNGRTSGTDTQY
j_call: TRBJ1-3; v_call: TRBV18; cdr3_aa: ASSLGQGERNTIY
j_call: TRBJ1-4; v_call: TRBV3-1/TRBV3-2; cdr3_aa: ASSQGGRVLKLF
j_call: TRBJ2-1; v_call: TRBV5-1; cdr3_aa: ASSLVAGRSYNEQF
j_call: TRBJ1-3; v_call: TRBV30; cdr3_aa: AWSVVGTGNTIY
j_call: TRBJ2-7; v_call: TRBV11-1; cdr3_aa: ASRQGAGTYEQY
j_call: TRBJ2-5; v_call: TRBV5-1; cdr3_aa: ASSWTLAGGETQY
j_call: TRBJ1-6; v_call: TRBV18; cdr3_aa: ASSRQGGHDNSPLH
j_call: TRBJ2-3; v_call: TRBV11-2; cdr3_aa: ASSSSGRGDTQY
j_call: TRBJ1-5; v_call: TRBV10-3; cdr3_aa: AISRQGGNQPQH
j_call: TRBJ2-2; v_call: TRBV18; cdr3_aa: ASAPDRVAGELF
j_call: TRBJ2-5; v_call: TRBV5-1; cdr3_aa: ASRPTGAGTQY
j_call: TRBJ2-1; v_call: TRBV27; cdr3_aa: ASSPSGSPREQF
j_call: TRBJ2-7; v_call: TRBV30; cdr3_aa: ACRTGRLRLRGDEQY
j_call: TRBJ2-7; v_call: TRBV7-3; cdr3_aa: ASSYNDEQY
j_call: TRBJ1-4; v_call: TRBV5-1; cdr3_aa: ASSPLNGGYGEKLF
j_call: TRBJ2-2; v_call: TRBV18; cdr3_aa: ASSPAGGNTGELF
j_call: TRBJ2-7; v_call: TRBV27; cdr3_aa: ASSITYSSSSYEQY
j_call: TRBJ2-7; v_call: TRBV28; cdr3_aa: ASSLLYEQY
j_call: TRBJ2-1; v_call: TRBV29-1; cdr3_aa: SVEATGGRDYNEQF
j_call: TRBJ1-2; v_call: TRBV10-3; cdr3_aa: AISGTGTGGAYGYT
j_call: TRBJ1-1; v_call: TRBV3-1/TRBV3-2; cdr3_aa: ASSQDRRASEAF
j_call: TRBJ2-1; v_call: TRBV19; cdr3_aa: ASAKGGRYNEQF
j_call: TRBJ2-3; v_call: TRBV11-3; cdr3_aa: ASSLTGELDTQY
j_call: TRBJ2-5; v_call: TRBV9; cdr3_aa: ASSGPGAAETQY
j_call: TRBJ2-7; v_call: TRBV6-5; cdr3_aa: ASSYSGTWDEQY
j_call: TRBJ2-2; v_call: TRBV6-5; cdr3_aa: ASSYRDTGELF
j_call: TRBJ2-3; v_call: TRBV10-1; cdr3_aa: ASSEEWGPIADTQY
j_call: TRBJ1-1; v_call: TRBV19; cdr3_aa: ASRGFEAF
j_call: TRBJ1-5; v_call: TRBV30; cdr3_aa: AWSRGGGQPQH
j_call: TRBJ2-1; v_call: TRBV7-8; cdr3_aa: ASSLAVLDREGYNEQF
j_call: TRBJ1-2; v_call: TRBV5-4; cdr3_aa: ASSFEGSSYGYT
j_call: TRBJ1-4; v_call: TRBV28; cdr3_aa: ASSSPSGNEKLF
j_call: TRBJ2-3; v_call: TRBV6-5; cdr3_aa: ASSPRTGPTDTQY
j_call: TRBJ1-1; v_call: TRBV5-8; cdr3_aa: ASSLTVNTEAF
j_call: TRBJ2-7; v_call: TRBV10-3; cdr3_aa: AISESLPSWAGGDYEQY
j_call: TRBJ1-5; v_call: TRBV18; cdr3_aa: ASSPEGYSNQPQH
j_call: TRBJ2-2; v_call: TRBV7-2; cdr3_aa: ASSLVPTGAGELF
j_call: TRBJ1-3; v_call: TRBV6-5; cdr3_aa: ASSYGQSGRGNTIY
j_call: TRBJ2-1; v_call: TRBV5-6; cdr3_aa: ASSFMTSGRFHEQF
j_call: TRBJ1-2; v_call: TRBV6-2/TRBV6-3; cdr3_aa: ASSNSILTGNGYT
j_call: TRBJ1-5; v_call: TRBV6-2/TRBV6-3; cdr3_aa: ASSLTGGGNQPQH
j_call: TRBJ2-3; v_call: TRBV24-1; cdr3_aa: ATSDLEGQGAPDTQY
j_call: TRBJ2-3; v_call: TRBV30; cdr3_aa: AWSGARLAMSTDTQY
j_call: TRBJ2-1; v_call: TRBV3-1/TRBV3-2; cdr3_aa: ASTASGNNEQF
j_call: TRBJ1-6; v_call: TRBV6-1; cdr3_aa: ASSEEEVYNSPLH
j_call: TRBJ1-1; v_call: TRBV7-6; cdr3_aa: ASSFSTGEDTEAF
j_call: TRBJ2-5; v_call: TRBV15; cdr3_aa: ATSSGGLAGLQTQY